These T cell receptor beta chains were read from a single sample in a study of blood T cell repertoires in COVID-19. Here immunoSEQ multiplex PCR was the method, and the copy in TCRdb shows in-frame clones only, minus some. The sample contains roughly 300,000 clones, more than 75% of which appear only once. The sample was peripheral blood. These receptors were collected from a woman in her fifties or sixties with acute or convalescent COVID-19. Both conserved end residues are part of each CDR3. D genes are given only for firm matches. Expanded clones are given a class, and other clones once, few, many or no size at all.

CASSQDFFSSYNEQFF,TGCGCCAGCAGCCAAGACTTCTTCTCCTCCTACAATGAGCAGTTCTTC,.,TRBJ2-1,TRBV4-3,.
CASSPWTGDKTQYF,TGTGCCAGCAGCCCCTGGACAGGGGACAAGACCCAGTACTTC,.,TRBJ2-5,TRBV9,TRBD1
CASSFGGDWTDTQYF,TGCGCCAGCAGCTTCGGGGGAGACTGGACAGATACGCAGTATTTT,once,TRBJ2-3,TRBV5-1,.
CASSSTGENSPLHF,TGTGCCAGCAGTTCCACAGGGGAGAATTCACCCCTCCACTTT,.,TRBJ1-6,TRBV27,TRBD1
CASSQVGLAGGVTGELFF,TGTGCCAGCAGCCAAGTAGGACTAGCGGGAGGTGTGACCGGGGAGCTGTTTTTT,.,TRBJ2-2,TRBV4-2,TRBD2
CATSDARGINQPQHF,TGTGCCACCAGTGATGCCAGGGGGATCAATCAGCCCCAGCATTTT,.,TRBJ1-5,TRBV24-1,TRBD1
CASSPVGNSGSRGEQFF,TGCGCCAGCAGCCCCGTCGGGAATAGCGGGAGCAGGGGTGAGCAGTTCTTC,.,TRBJ2-1,TRBV4-1,TRBD2
CSVDHGLPGTEAFF,TGCAGCGTTGATCACGGTCTCCCAGGGACTGAAGCTTTCTTT,.,TRBJ1-1,TRBV29-1,.
CASSSDDSNYGYTF,TGTGCCAGTAGTTCAGACGACAGTAACTATGGCTACACCTTC,.,TRBJ1-2,TRBV19,.
CASSLGLNNEQFF,TGTGCCAGCAGCCTGGGACTTAACAATGAGCAGTTCTTC,.,TRBJ2-1,TRBV28,.
CASSAGTMNTGELFF,TGTGCCAGCAGCGCCGGGACTATGAACACCGGGGAGCTGTTTTTT,.,TRBJ2-2,TRBV9,TRBD2
CASSQGLAGGHTGELFF,TGCGCCAGCAGCCAGGGACTAGCGGGAGGCCACACCGGGGAGCTGTTTTTT,.,TRBJ2-2,TRBV4-3,TRBD2
CASSVTGTDTEAFF,TGTGCCAGCAGCGTTACAGGGACCGACACTGAAGCTTTCTTT,.,TRBJ1-1,TRBV6-5,.
CASSYFYRGRAYGYTF,TGTGCCAGCAGTTACTTCTACAGGGGGCGAGCTTATGGCTACACCTTC,.,TRBJ1-2,TRBV6-5,TRBD1
CASSPYTGGAYEQYF,TGTGCCAGCTCACCTTATACAGGGGGGGCCTACGAGCAGTACTTC,.,TRBJ2-7,TRBV18,.
CASSEAGTGGYEQYF,TGTGCCAGCAGCGAAGCCGGGACAGGGGGATACGAGCAGTACTTC,.,TRBJ2-7,TRBV11-3,TRBD1
CATSDSQGSNQPQHF,TGTGCCACCAGTGATTCCCAGGGGAGCAATCAGCCCCAGCATTTT,.,TRBJ1-5,TRBV24-1,.
CASSPGGYNEQFF,TGTGCCAGCTCACCGGGGGGTTACAATGAGCAGTTCTTC,.,TRBJ2-1,TRBV18,.
CAISEKRASWADTQYF,TGTGCCATCAGTGAGAAGAGGGCGAGTTGGGCAGATACGCAGTATTTT,.,TRBJ2-3,TRBV10-3,.
CASSLAVGGRAYNEQFF,TGTGCCAGCAGCTTAGCCGTCGGCGGGAGGGCCTACAATGAGCAGTTCTTC,.,TRBJ2-1,TRBV7-9,TRBD2
CASSQPPGTPEQYF,TGTGCCAGCAGCCAGCCCCCCGGGACACCAGAGCAGTACTTC,.,TRBJ2-7,TRBV3-1/TRBV3-2,.
CASSIRGRGTEAFF,TGTGCCAGTAGTATCAGGGGGCGCGGGACTGAAGCTTTCTTT,.,TRBJ1-1,TRBV19,TRBD1
CASSVGASGLAGPETQYF,TGTGCCAGCAGCGTAGGGGCGAGCGGACTAGCGGGACCTGAGACCCAGTACTTC,once,TRBJ2-5,TRBV9,TRBD2
CASSQEVAGGADTQYF,TGTGCCAGCAGCCAAGAAGTAGCGGGAGGGGCAGATACGCAGTATTTT,.,TRBJ2-3,TRBV4-2,TRBD2
CASSWTGSSYEQYF,TGTGCCAGCAGTTGGACAGGGAGCTCCTACGAGCAGTACTTC,.,TRBJ2-7,TRBV27,TRBD1
CASSMFGSSYEQYF,TGTGCCAGTAGTATGTTTGGGAGCTCCTACGAGCAGTACTTC,.,TRBJ2-7,TRBV19,.
CAWTRGYAGANVLTF,TGTGCCTGGACCAGGGGGTACGCTGGGGCCAACGTCCTGACTTTC,.,TRBJ2-6,TRBV30,TRBD1
CASSPSTGGSVAEQYF,TGTGCCAGCAGCCCATCGACAGGGGGATCTGTGGCCGAGCAGTACTTC,.,TRBJ2-7,TRBV28,TRBD1
CASSRGDTNYGYTF,TGCGCCAGCAGCCGGGGAGATACCAACTATGGCTACACCTTC,.,TRBJ1-2,TRBV5-1,.
CASSLLGAGEQFF,TGTGCCAGCAGCTTGCTGGGGGCGGGTGAGCAGTTCTTC,.,TRBJ2-1,TRBV7-3,.